This TCR beta chain was identified during a study of cytomegalovirus exposure and HLA in healthy donors. Study-wide background: A preliminary data release comprised approximately 85 million unique TCRs obtained from HLA-typed donors.

Vbeta (60) and Jbeta (13) primers were used in the PCR. Libraries were prepared by immunoSEQ multiplex PCR; TCRdb keeps only in-frame clonotypes and omits some of them. The sample lists some 150,000 clones; around 78% were seen once. Points from the study as a whole: Several of the most significant clusters were apparently associated with common viral pathogens in a later analysis. In vitro experiments confirmed that three CMV-associated chains were specific for CMV antigens.

Germline V gene lookup returns CDR1 SQVTM and CDR2 ANQGSEA. The V gene end was trimmed by 7 bases and the J gene end by 6 bases; junction bases not matched to a gene: 6. This CDR3 is 12 amino acids long. In the case of this clone: Its antigen is currently unknown.

This receptor was identified in a man in his forties in good health and CMV-seronegative. What was sequenced was PBMCs. The chain has TRBV29-1 and TRBJ2-7; 10 nucleotides line up with TRBD1. This CDR3 reads CSGGTGASEQYF. CDR3 DNA: TGCAGCGGGGGGACAGGGGCTAGCGAGCAGTACTTC.